The clone carrying this TCR beta chain turned up a few times. The data are from a study of blood T cells in healthy people across ages. Caucasian, healthy and from Russia, the donors were aged between about 6 and 90. Alongside a J-beta primer mix, a sample-barcoded 5' primer served in a second PCR lasting roughly 7 to 12 cycles. Via MiXCR, TCRdb re-called the 5' RACE reads, giving one row per CDR3 protein. Of fewer than 2 million distinct CDR3 sequences detected, 30% to 40% appear once; the ten largest clones hold roughly 24%. Trimming stripped 2 bases from V and 9 bases from J, with 14 bases between. The CDR3 has 15 amino acids. CDR1 and CDR2 (germline): SGHAT, FQNNGV.

This receptor was taken from a human donor in good health. The chain is built from TRBV11-2 and TRBJ1-6; D is possibly TRBD1 (5 bases). The sample consisted of blood. CDR3 sequence: CASSLSSGRFSPLHF. DNA for the CDR3: TGTGCCAGCAGCTTATCATCAGGGCGTTTTTCACCCCTCCACTTT.